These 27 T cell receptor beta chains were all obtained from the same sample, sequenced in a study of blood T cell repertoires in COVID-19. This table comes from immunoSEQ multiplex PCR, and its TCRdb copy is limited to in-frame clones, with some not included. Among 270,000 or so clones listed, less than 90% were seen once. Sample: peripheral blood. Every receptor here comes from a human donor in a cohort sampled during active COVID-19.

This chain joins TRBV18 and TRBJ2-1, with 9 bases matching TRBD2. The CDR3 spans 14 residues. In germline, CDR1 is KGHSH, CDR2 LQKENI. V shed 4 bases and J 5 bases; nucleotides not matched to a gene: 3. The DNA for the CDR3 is TGTGCCAGCTCACGACTAGCGGTGAACAATGAGCAGTTCTTC. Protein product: CASSRLAVNNEQFF. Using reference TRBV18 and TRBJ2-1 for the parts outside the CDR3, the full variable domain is NAGVMQNPRHLVRRRGQEARLRCSPMKGHSHVYWYRQLPEEGLKFMVYLQKENIIDESGMPKERFSAEFPKEGPSILRIQQVVRGDSAAYFCASSRLAVNNEQFFGPGTRLTVL.

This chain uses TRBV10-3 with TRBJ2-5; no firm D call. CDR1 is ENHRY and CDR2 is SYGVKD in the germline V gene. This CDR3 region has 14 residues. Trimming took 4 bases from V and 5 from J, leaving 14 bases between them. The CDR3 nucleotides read TGTGCCATCAGTGGAGAACCTACGAGGGAGACCCAGTACTTC. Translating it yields CAISGEPTRETQYF.

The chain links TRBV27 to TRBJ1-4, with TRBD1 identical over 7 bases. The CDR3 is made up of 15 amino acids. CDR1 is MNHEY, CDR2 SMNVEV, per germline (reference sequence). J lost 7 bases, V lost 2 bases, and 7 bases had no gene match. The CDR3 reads CASSLQGGRGEKLFF. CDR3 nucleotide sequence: TGTGCCAGCAGTTTACAGGGGGGTAGAGGTGAAAAACTGTTTTTT.

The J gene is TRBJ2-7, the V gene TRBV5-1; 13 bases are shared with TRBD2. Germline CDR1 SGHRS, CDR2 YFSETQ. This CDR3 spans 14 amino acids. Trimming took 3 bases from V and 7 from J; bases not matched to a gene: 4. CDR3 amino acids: CASSSTSGRGEQYF. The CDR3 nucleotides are TGCGCCAGCAGCTCTACTAGCGGGAGGGGGGAGCAGTACTTC.

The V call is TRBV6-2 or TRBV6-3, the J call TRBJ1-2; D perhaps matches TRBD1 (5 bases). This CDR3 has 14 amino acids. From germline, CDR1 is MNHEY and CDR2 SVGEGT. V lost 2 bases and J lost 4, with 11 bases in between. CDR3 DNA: TGTGCCAGCAGTTACCGGCAGGGTGGCTATGGCTACACCTTC. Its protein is CASSYRQGGYGYTF.

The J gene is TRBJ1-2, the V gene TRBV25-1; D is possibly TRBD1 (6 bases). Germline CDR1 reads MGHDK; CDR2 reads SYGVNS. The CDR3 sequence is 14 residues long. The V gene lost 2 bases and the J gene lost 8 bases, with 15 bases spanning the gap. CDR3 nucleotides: TGTGCCAGCAGTGAAGCCCCCCCAGGGGAAGGCTACACCTTC. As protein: CASSEAPPGEGYTF.

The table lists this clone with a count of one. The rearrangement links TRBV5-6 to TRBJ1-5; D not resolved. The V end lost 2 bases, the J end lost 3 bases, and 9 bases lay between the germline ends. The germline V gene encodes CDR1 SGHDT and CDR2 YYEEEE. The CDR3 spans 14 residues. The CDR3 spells CASSLSVSNQPQHF. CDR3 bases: TGTGCCAGCAGCTTATCGGTTTCCAATCAGCCCCAGCATTTT.

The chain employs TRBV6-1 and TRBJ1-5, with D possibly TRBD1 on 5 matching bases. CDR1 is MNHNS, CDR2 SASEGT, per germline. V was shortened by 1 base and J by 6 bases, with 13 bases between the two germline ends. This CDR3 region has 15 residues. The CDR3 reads CASSEGGGDPQPQHF. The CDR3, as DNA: TGTGCCAGCAGTGAAGGGGGAGGGGACCCTCAGCCCCAGCATTTT.

The CDR3 protein is CAISESGLGYEQYF. CDR3 nucleotides: TGTGCCATCAGTGAGTCGGGACTAGGTTACGAGCAGTACTTC. The chain couples TRBV10-3 to TRBJ2-7, with TRBD2 identical over 8 bases. The CDR3 runs 14 residues. From germline, CDR1 is ENHRY and CDR2 SYGVKD. Trimming removed 0 bases from V and 4 bases from J; junction bases left unmatched: 2.

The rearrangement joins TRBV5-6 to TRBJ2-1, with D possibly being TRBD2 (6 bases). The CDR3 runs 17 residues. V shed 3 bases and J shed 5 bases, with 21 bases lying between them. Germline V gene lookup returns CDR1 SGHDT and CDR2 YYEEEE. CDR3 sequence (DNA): TGTGCCAGCAGCTCGACTACTCCGTGGGGGGAAAACAATGAGCAGTTCTTC. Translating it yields CASSSTTPWGENNEQFF.

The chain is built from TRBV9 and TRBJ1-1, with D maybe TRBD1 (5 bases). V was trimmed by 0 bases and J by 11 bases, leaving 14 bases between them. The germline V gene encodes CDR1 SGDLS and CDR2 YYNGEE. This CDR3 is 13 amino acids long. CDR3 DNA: TGTGCCAGCAGCGTAGGGGGGGAGGAGGCGGCTTTCTTT. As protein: CASSVGGEEAAFF.

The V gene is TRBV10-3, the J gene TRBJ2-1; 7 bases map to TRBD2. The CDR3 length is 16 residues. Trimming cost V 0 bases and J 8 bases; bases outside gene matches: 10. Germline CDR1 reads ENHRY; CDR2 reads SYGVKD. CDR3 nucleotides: TGTGCCATCAGTGAGTCGCGCGGGAGAGGGTCCTATGAGCAGTTCTTC. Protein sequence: CAISESRGRGSYEQFF.

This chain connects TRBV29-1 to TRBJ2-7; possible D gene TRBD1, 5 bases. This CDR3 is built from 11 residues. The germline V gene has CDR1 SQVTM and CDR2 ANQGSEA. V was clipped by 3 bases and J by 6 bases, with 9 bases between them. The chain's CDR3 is CSVDGQGEQYF. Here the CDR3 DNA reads TGCAGCGTTGACGGGCAGGGCGAGCAGTACTTC.

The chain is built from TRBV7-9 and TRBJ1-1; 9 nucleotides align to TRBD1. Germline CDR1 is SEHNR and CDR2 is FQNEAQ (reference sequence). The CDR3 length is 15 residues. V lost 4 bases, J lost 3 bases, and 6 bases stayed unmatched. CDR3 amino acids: CASSWDRVGYTEAFF. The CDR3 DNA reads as TGTGCCAGCAGCTGGGACAGGGTAGGGTACACTGAAGCTTTCTTT. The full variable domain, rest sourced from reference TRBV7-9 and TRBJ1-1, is DTGVSQNPRHKITKRGQNVTFRCDPISEHNRLYWYRQTLGQGPEFLTYFQNEAQLEKSRLLSDRFSAERPKGSFSTLEIQRTEQGDSAMYLCASSWDRVGYTEAFFGQGTRLTVV.

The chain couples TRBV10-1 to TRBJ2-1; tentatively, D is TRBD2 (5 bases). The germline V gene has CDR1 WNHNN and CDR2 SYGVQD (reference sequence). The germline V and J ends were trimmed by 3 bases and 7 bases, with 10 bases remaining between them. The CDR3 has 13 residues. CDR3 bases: TGCGCCAGCAGTGATGCTAGGGAGAATGAGCAGTTCTTC. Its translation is CASSDARENEQFF.

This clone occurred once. The CDR3 DNA follows: TGTGCCAGCAGCCTTACGGAGGGGGCAGGGTATGGCTACACCTTC. This encodes CASSLTEGAGYGYTF. The rearrangement links TRBV11-1 to TRBJ1-2, with TRBD1 matching 7 bases. V lost 5 bases, J lost 5 bases, and 11 bases stayed unmatched. Germline CDR1 reads SGHAT; CDR2 reads FQDESV (reference sequence). This CDR3 is 15 amino acids long. The full variable domain, its missing parts supplied by reference TRBV11-1 and TRBJ1-2, is EAEVAQSPRYKITEKSQAVAFWCDPISGHATLYWYRQILGQGPELLVQFQDESVVDDSQLPKDRFSAERLKGVDSTLKIQPAELGDSAMYLCASSLTEGAGYGYTFGSGTRLTVV.

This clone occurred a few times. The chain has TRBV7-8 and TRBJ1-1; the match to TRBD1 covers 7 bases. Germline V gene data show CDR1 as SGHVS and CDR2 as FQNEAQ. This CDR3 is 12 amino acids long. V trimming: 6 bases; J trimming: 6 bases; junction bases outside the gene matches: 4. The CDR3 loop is CASRYQGAEAFF. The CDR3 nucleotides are TGTGCCAGCAGATATCAGGGGGCTGAAGCTTTCTTT.

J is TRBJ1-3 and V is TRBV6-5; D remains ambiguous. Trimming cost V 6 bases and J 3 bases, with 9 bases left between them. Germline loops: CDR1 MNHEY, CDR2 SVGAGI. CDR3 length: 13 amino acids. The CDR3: CASRTPGGNTIYF. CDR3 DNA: TGTGCCAGCAGAACGCCCGGTGGAAACACCATATATTTT.

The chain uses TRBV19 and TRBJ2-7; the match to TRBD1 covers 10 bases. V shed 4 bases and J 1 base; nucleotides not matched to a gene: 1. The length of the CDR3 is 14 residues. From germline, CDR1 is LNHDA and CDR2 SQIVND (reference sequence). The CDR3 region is CASSTGQGSYEQYF. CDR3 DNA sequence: TGTGCCAGTAGTACGGGACAGGGGTCCTACGAGCAGTACTTC.

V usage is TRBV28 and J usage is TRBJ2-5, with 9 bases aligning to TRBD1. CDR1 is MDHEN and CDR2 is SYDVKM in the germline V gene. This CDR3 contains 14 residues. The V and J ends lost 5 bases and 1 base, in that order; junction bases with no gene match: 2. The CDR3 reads CASSEQGAQETQYF. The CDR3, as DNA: TGTGCCAGCAGTGAACAGGGGGCCCAAGAGACCCAGTACTTC.

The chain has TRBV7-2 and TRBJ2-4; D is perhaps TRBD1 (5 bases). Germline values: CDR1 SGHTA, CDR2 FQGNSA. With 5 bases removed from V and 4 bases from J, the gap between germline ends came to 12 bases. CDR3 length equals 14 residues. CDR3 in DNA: TGTGCCAGCAGCCTTGGGGCTACGAAAAACATTCAGTACTTC. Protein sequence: CASSLGATKNIQYF.

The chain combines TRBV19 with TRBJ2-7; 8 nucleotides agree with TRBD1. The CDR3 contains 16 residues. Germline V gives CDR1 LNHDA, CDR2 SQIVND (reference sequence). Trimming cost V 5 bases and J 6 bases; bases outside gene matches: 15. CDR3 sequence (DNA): TGTGCCAGTAGTTCCTATTTCGGGACAGGTCTATCCGAGCAGTACTTC. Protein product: CASSSYFGTGLSEQYF.

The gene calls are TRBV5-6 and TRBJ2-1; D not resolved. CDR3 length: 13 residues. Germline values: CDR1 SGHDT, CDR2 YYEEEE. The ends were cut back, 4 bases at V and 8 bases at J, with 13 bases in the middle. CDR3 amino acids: CASSLGATDEQFF. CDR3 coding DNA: TGTGCCAGCAGCCTAGGTGCCACGGATGAGCAGTTCTTC.

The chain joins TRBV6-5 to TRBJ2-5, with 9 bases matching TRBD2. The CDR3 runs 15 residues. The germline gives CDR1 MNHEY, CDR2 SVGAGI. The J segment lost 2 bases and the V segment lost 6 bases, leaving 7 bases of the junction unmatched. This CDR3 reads CASRSGGLGQETQYF. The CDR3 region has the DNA TGTGCCAGCAGGAGCGGGGGGCTGGGGCAAGAGACCCAGTACTTC.

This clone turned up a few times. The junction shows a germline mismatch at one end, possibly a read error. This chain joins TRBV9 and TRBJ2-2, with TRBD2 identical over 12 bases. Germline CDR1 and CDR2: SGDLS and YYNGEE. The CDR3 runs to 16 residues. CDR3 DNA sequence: TGTGCCAGCAGCATTCGGACTAGCGGGAACCCCGGGGAGCTGTTTTTT. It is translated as CASSIRTSGNPGELFF. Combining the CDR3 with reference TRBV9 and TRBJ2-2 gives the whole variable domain DSGVTQTPKHLITATGQRVTLRCSPRSGDLSVYWYQQSLDQGLQFLIQYYNGEERAKGNILERFSAQQFPDLHSELNLSSLELGDSALYFCASSIRTSGNPGELFFGEGSRLTVL.

CDR3 nucleotides: TGTGCCAGCAGCGTAACAGGGGCAGGTGGAAACACCATATATTTT. Translation: CASSVTGAGGNTIYF. The gene calls are TRBV5-4 and TRBJ1-3, with 7 bases fitting TRBD1. Germline trimming cut 4 bases from V and 3 bases from J; bases unmatched to any gene: 7. The germline V gene has CDR1 SGHNT and CDR2 YYREEE (reference sequence). This CDR3 region has 15 residues.

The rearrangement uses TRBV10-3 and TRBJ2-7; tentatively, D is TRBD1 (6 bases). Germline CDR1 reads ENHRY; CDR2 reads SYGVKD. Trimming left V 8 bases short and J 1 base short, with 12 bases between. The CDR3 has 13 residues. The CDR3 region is CAISQGWSYEQYF. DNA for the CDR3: TGTGCCATCTCCCAGGGGTGGTCCTACGAGCAGTACTTC.